Listed below are T cell receptor beta chains from one sample, sequenced in a study of control samples from healthy donors and cancer patients. Repertoires were generated with immunoSEQ multiplex PCR, while TCRdb's copy carries only in-frame clones and drops some. The repertoire holds around 250,000 clones, with around 80% as singletons. The source material was PBMCs. These receptors all come from a woman aged 60 to 75 with lung cancer. CDR3s include the opening cysteine and the closing phenylalanine or tryptophan. A D gene is named only where the DNA matches it firmly. Clone size is not always given. Where it is, it says once, few, many or a class for expanded clones.

TRBJ1-2 | TRBV6-1 | once | . | CASSERWIYYGYTF | TGTGCCAGCAGTGAAAGATGGATATACTATGGCTACACCTTC
TRBJ2-5 | TRBV7-7 | . | . | CASSDRRSGETQYF | TGTGCTAGCAGCGACCGACGGTCCGGGGAGACCCAGTACTTC
TRBJ2-3 | TRBV13 | . | . | CASSSPARAGTQYF | TGTGCCAGCAGCTCACCAGCCCGGGCGGGTACGCAGTATTTT
TRBJ1-6 | TRBV6-6 | few | TRBD1 | CASSQDRGFSIGSPLHF | TGTGCCAGCAGTCAGGACAGGGGATTCTCTATTGGTTCACCCCTCCACTTT
TRBJ2-1 | TRBV11-2 | . | . | CASSREGGLSYNEQFF | TGTGCCAGCAGTAGGGAGGGGGGGCTCTCCTACAATGAGCAGTTCTTC
TRBJ1-1 | TRBV6-6 | . | TRBD1 | CASSYDRDTEAFF | TGTGCCAGCAGTTACGACAGGGACACTGAAGCTTTCTTT
TRBJ1-4 | TRBV24-1 | . | TRBD1 | CATTQQGELNEKLFF | TGTGCCACCACACAACAGGGGGAACTTAATGAAAAACTGTTTTTT
TRBJ1-5 | TRBV5-6 | few | . | CASRLGQYSNQPQHF | TGTGCCAGCAGACTTGGGCAGTATAGCAATCAGCCCCAGCATTTT
TRBJ1-5 | TRBV18 | . | . | CASSPNDGRPQHF | TGTGCCAGCTCACCAAATGACGGACGGCCCCAGCATTTT
TRBJ2-1 | TRBV12-5 | . | TRBD1 | CATGQGARYNEQFF | TGTGCTACCGGACAGGGGGCGCGCTACAATGAGCAGTTCTTC
TRBJ2-1 | TRBV2 | few | . | CASSPLGYNEQFF | TGTGCCAGCAGTCCATTAGGCTACAATGAGCAGTTCTTC
TRBJ2-7 | TRBV2 | few | TRBD2 | CASSFRAGTSAPEQYF | TGTGCCAGCAGTTTTAGGGCCGGGACTAGCGCTCCCGAGCAGTACTTC
TRBJ2-5 | TRBV12-5 | . | . | CASGLDLGRETQYF | TGTGCTAGTGGTTTGGATCTGGGACGGGAGACCCAGTACTTC
TRBJ1-5 | TRBV19 | . | . | CASSHIRVYNQPQHF | TGTGCCAGTAGTCATATCAGGGTGTATAATCAGCCCCAGCATTTT
TRBJ1-2 | TRBV11-2 | . | . | CASSLDGWRERNYGYTF | TGTGCCAGCAGCTTAGACGGGTGGAGAGAACGCAACTATGGCTACACCTTC
TRBJ1-4 | TRBV7-9 | . | . | CASSTSTNEKLFF | TGTGCCAGCAGTACGTCTACTAATGAAAAACTGTTTTTT
TRBJ2-7 | TRBV6-6 | few | . | CASSSSGQGISEQYF | .
TRBJ1-6 | TRBV7-8 | once | . | CASSLEQSLHF | TGTGCCAGCAGCTTAGAGCAGTCCCTCCACTTT
TRBJ2-6 | TRBV6-5 | . | . | CASRQGTAGANVLTF | TGTGCCAGCAGGCAAGGGACGGCTGGGGCCAACGTCCTGACTTTC
TRBJ2-2 | TRBV6-5 | . | . | CATDYSGIITGELFF | TGTGCCACTGACTATTCCGGGATCATCACCGGGGAGCTGTTTTTT
TRBJ1-2 | TRBV15 | . | . | CATSTSGNYGYTF | TGTGCCACCAGCACCTCAGGGAACTATGGCTACACCTTC
TRBJ1-2 | TRBV28 | . | TRBD1 | CASSLSGGYGYTF | TGTGCCAGCAGTTTATCAGGGGGCTATGGCTACACCTTC
TRBJ1-5 | TRBV9 | . | TRBD1 | CASSAPRDRNQPQHF | TGTGCCAGCAGCGCCCCCCGGGACAGAAATCAGCCCCAGCATTTT
TRBJ1-2 | TRBV29-1 | few | TRBD1 | CSAKTGLGYTF | TGCAGCGCCAAGACAGGGCTTGGCTACACCTTC
TRBJ2-1 | TRBV5-6 | few | . | CASSLLDYNEQFF | TGTGCCAGCAGCTTGTTGGACTACAATGAGCAGTTCTTC
TRBJ1-4 | TRBV9 | . | . | CASSPLQGGGEKLFF | TGTGCCAGCAGCCCCTTACAGGGTGGGGGTGAAAAACTGTTTTTT
TRBJ2-7 | TRBV28 | . | . | CASSSPGGASYEQYF | TGTGCCAGCAGTTCGCCTGGGGGGGCGAGTTACGAGCAGTACTTC
TRBJ1-1 | TRBV12-3/TRBV12-4 | few | . | CASSPPGGPEAFF | TGTGCCAGCAGCCCACCCGGGGGCCCAGAAGCTTTCTTT
TRBJ2-3 | TRBV7-9 | . | . | CASSLTGGSTDTQYF | TGTGCCAGCAGCTTAACAGGCGGGAGCACAGATACGCAGTATTTT
TRBJ1-4 | TRBV7-9 | . | . | CASRTSGVSNNEKLFF | TGTGCCAGCAGGACTAGTGGGGTGTCGAATAATGAAAAACTGTTTTTT
TRBJ1-5 | TRBV2 | . | . | CASSEARLYSNQPQHF | TGTGCCAGCAGTGAAGCACGGCTGTATAGCAATCAGCCCCAGCATTTT
TRBJ1-5 | TRBV7-8 | . | TRBD1 | CASSLASLGQGVNQPQHF | TGTGCCAGCAGCTTAGCAAGCCTTGGACAGGGGGTAAATCAGCCCCAGCATTTT
TRBJ2-1 | TRBV3-1/TRBV3-2 | once | . | CASSQDSSGGEQFF | TGTGCCAGCAGCCAAGACTCTAGTGGTGGTGAGCAGTTCTTC
TRBJ2-2 | TRBV5-1 | . | . | CASSLELGTGELFF | TGCGCCAGCAGCTTGGAATTGGGGACCGGGGAGCTGTTTTTT
TRBJ1-1 | TRBV19 | . | . | CASSIMRSYTEAFF | TGTGCCAGTAGTATAATGCGAAGTTACACTGAAGCTTTCTTT
TRBJ2-7 | TRBV18 | few | TRBD1 | CASSTGTGGSYEQYF | TGTGCCAGCTCAACCGGGACAGGGGGCTCCTACGAGCAGTACTTC
TRBJ2-5 | TRBV19 | . | TRBD1 | CASSIDTGTGDLQETQYF | TGTGCCAGTAGTATAGATACGGGAACAGGGGACCTCCAAGAGACCCAGTACTTC
TRBJ1-6 | TRBV7-3 | . | . | CASSQNYNSPLHF | TGTGCCAGCAGCCAGAACTATAATTCACCCCTCCACTTT
TRBJ1-1 | TRBV6-5 | once | TRBD1 | CASRGQSNTEAFF | TGTGCCAGCAGGGGACAGTCGAACACTGAAGCTTTCTTT
TRBJ1-3 | TRBV30 | . | . | CAWRAPGNTIYF | TGTGCCTGGAGAGCACCTGGAAACACCATATATTTT
TRBJ1-3 | TRBV6-5 | . | TRBD1 | CASSQGQRGGNTIYF | TGTGCCAGCAGTCAGGGACAGCGAGGGGGAAACACCATATATTTT
TRBJ1-5 | TRBV7-2 | . | . | CASSLLGGVHQPQHF | TGTGCCAGCAGCTTACTAGGAGGGGTTCACCAGCCCCAGCATTTT
TRBJ2-1 | TRBV18 | once | TRBD2 | CASSRQTSGGTGGSYNEQFF | TGTGCCAGCTCACGTCAGACTAGCGGGGGGACCGGTGGCTCCTACAATGAGCAGTTCTTC
TRBJ1-3 | TRBV10-1 | once | . | CASSESPGNTIYF | TGCGCCAGCAGTGAGTCGCCGGGAAACACCATATATTTT
TRBJ2-1 | TRBV15 | . | . | CATSRDSGLLGQFF | TGTGCCACCAGCAGAGATAGTGGCCTTCTTGGGCAGTTCTTC
TRBJ2-6 | TRBV2 | . | . | CASSNRFTSGANVLTF | TGTGCCAGCAGTAACAGGTTCACCTCTGGGGCCAACGTCCTGACTTTC
TRBJ1-1 | TRBV27 | . | . | CASSFKAFGSEGEAFF | TGTGCCAGCAGTTTTAAGGCATTTGGGTCCGAGGGGGAAGCTTTCTTT
TRBJ1-2 | TRBV12-2 | . | . | CASRLAPGEGGYTF | TGTGCAAGTCGCTTAGCGCCAGGGGAGGGCGGCTACACCTTC
TRBJ1-3 | TRBV6-5 | . | . | CASSSSYSGNTIYF | TGTGCCAGCAGTTCCTCTTACTCTGGAAACACCATATATTTT
TRBJ2-3 | TRBV29-1 | . | TRBD2 | CSAVLAGPSTDTQYF | TGCAGCGCCGTACTAGCGGGGCCTAGCACAGATACGCAGTATTTT
TRBJ1-2 | TRBV27 | few | . | CASTPWGAYGYTF | TGTGCCAGCACCCCCTGGGGGGCCTATGGCTACACCTTC